The 30 T cell receptor beta chains presented below share a single source sample, sequenced in a study of beta chain features in type 1 diabetes (dated by TCRdb to the late 2010s). For these receptors, no antigen is known. What the authors observed across the whole study: Type 1 diabetes patients showed a moderate but significant shortening of TCRB CDR3 length in all four CD4+ subsets.

Libraries were made using the immunoSEQ multiplex PCR assay. All of the isolated RNA was reverse transcribed with the High Capacity cDNA Reverse Transcription Kit, so expressed TCRB transcripts were sequenced. The clones in this table, taken by TCRdb from immuneACCESS, are in-frame only. Not every clone is retained; where verified, under half of the shortfall comes from an unresolved V gene, and the cause of the rest is unknown. Recorded for this sample are 250,000 to 300,000 clones; approximately 24% of them occurred a single time. The ten largest clones represent about 0.012% of the sample. Source material: naive CD4+ T cells from blood. The cell subset or site label of this sample denotes: true naive CD4+ T cells. Every receptor here comes from a woman aged 25 to 39 with type 1 diabetes.

CDR3 protein: CATSRGGESESYEQYF. The CDR3 coding sequence is TGCGCCACCTCTCGCGGGGGGGAGTCGGAGTCCTACGAGCAGTACTTC. V is TRBV10-2 and J is TRBJ2-7; 9 bases are a match to TRBD2. Germline assignment: CDR1 WSHSY and CDR2 SAAADI. CDR3 length: 16 amino acids. The ends lost 10 bases at V and 1 base at J; junction bases unmatched: 14.

There are a few counts of this clone. For the CDR3, the DNA is TGTGCCTGGAGTCTCGGGGGTTCAGAGACCCAGTACTTC. It translates to CAWSLGGSETQYF. The chain has TRBV30 and TRBJ2-5; maybe TRBD2 (6 bases). Between the trimmed V and J ends, which lost 2 bases and 4 bases, there was a span of 11 bases. CDR1 and CDR2 (germline): GTSNPN, SVGIG (reference sequence). The CDR3 totals 13 residues.

The chain uses TRBV2 and TRBJ1-1; tentative D call: TRBD1 (5 bases). The CDR3 is 14 residues long. Germline V gives CDR1 SNHLY, CDR2 FYNNEI. V was pared by 4 bases and J by 2 bases, with 11 bases between. The CDR3 protein is CASSVDRTNTEAFF. The CDR3 nucleotides read TGTGCCAGCAGTGTCGACAGAACTAACACTGAAGCTTTCTTT.

Only a few counts were recorded for this clone. The rearrangement uses TRBV2 and TRBJ1-2; weak D call: TRBD1 (5 bases). Germline lookup yields CDR1 SNHLY and CDR2 FYNNEI. V was trimmed by 3 bases and J by 8 bases, leaving 10 bases between them. There are 12 residues in the CDR3. The CDR3 region is CASSERGDGYTF. CDR3 coding DNA: TGTGCCAGCAGTGAGCGGGGGGACGGCTACACCTTC.

The CDR3 DNA sequence: TGTGCCACCGATAGCGGGAGGGCCAAGGAGCAGTTCTTC. It is translated as CATDSGRAKEQFF. The chain links TRBV15 to TRBJ2-1; TRBD2 matches 11 bases. CDR1 LNHNV and CDR2 YYDKDF come from the germline V gene (reference sequence). The ends lost 8 bases at V and 10 bases at J; junction bases unmatched: 7. There are 13 residues in the CDR3.

This clone was seen a handful of times. J is TRBJ2-7 and V is TRBV7-9; 7 nucleotides line up with TRBD2. Germline-derived CDR1 and CDR2 are SEHNR and FQNEAQ (reference sequence). The length of the CDR3 is 15 residues. The V segment lost 5 bases and the J segment 2 bases; nucleotides outside the gene matches: 9. The CDR3 nucleotides read TGTGCCAGCAGCCCCACCCTAGCGGAGACCTACGAGCAGTACTTC. As protein: CASSPTLAETYEQYF.

As for this clone: This CDR3 is also generated by other DNA sequences in the sample. The DNA of the CDR3 is TGTGCCAGCAGTTACGACAGGAACTATGGCTACACCTTC. Encoded protein: CASSYDRNYGYTF. V is TRBV6-5 and J is TRBJ1-2, with D perhaps TRBD1 (6 bases). Germline values: CDR1 MNHEY, CDR2 SVGAGI. The V end lost 2 bases, the J end lost 2 bases, and 6 bases lay between the germline ends. The CDR3 consists of 13 residues.

Only one count was recorded for this clone. The V gene is TRBV19, the J gene TRBJ2-3; D is uncertain. Trimming took 7 bases from V and 2 from J, leaving 7 bases between them. Germline V lookup: CDR1 LNHDA, CDR2 SQIVND (reference sequence). This CDR3 region has 12 residues. This chain's CDR3 is CASTLSTDTQYF. The CDR3 nucleotides read TGTGCCAGTACCCTCTCCACAGATACGCAGTATTTT.

Regarding this clone: The junction differs from germline at one of its ends, possibly a read error. The chain links TRBV7-9 to TRBJ2-1; D uncertain. The CDR3 totals 8 residues. From germline, CDR1 is SEHNR and CDR2 FQNEAQ (reference sequence). CDR3 sequence reads: CASTVDIF. The CDR3 DNA is TGTGCCAGCACCGTAGACATCTTC.

In this sample, this clone turned up a few times. The V call is TRBV11-3, the J call TRBJ2-1; D might be TRBD2 (5 bases). This CDR3 is built from 12 residues. Germline CDR1 reads SGHNT; CDR2 reads YENEEA. Trimming stripped 6 bases from V and 7 bases from J, with 10 bases between. For the CDR3, the DNA is TGTGCCAGCAGTCGGGGATTTAATGAGCAGTTCTTC. It specifies CASSRGFNEQFF.

The chain carries TRBV30 and TRBJ2-1; 10 bases match TRBD2. The CDR3 consists of 17 residues. V dropped 4 bases and J dropped 6; count of bases not matched to a gene: 15. Germline V gene data show CDR1 as GTSNPN and CDR2 as SVGIG (reference sequence). CDR3 sequence: CAWIPFPSSGRANEQFF. CDR3 DNA sequence: TGTGCCTGGATCCCATTCCCTTCGAGCGGGAGGGCCAATGAGCAGTTCTTC.

The J gene is TRBJ2-5, the V gene TRBV27, with a possible D match to TRBD2 (5 bases). The V gene's germline CDR1 is MNHEY and CDR2 SMNVEV (reference sequence). V was cut by 5 bases and J by 7 bases, with 17 bases left in between. This CDR3 region has 14 residues. CDR3 loop: CASSSARHRGTQYF. DNA of the CDR3: TGTGCCAGCAGTAGCGCGCGGCACCGGGGGACCCAGTACTTC.

This clone was seen a few times. This rearrangement joins TRBV28 to TRBJ2-7; maybe TRBD1 (6 bases). The CDR3 runs to 15 residues. Germline V lookup: CDR1 MDHEN, CDR2 SYDVKM. Between the trimmed V and J ends, which lost 4 bases and 6 bases, there was a span of 19 bases. This chain's CDR3 is CASSSAAGAYPEQYF. CDR3 DNA: TGTGCCAGCAGTTCGGCGGCAGGGGCATACCCCGAGCAGTACTTC.

There are a few counts of this clone. This chain links TRBV30 with TRBJ2-7; TRBD2 aligns across 8 bases. Per the germline V gene, CDR1 is GTSNPN and CDR2 is SVGIG (reference sequence). This CDR3 spans 13 amino acids. With 4 bases clipped from V and 7 bases from J, the junction kept 9 bases outside the gene matches. Here the CDR3 DNA reads TGTGCCTGGAACCAAGCGGGAGTCGGGGAGCAGTACTTC. This gives the protein CAWNQAGVGEQYF.

The chain has TRBV4-2 and TRBJ2-7; the match to TRBD2 covers 7 bases. V lost 1 base to trimming and J lost 6 bases; unmatched junction nucleotides: 12. The CDR3 is 16 amino acids. Germline lookup yields CDR1 LGHNA and CDR2 YNFKEQ. The CDR3 DNA follows: TGTGCCAGCAGCCAAGGGACGACTAGCCGGTCGACCGAGCAGTACTTC. Amino acid sequence: CASSQGTTSRSTEQYF.

This clone was seen a handful of times. V usage is TRBV7-2 and J usage is TRBJ2-7; 10 positions match TRBD2. Germline lookup yields CDR1 SGHTA and CDR2 FQGNSA. V shed 7 bases, J shed 7 bases, and the junction held 13 bases outside the gene matches. The CDR3 totals 15 residues. CDR3 residues: CASIHSGRSPWEQYF. The CDR3 DNA reads as TGTGCCAGCATCCATAGCGGGAGGAGCCCTTGGGAGCAGTACTTC.

The V gene is TRBV30, the J gene TRBJ2-3; perhaps TRBD2 as D (6 bases). CDR1 is GTSNPN, CDR2 SVGIG, per germline (reference sequence). The length of the CDR3 is 16 residues. Trimming took 4 bases from V and 0 from J, leaving 17 bases between them. The CDR3: CAWIRRGITSTDTQYF. The CDR3, as DNA: TGTGCCTGGATTCGGAGGGGTATAACTAGCACAGATACGCAGTATTTT.

The chain joins TRBV9 to TRBJ2-3; the D gene is possibly TRBD2 (6 bases). Germline V gene lookup returns CDR1 SGDLS and CDR2 YYNGEE. The CDR3 contains 14 residues. V was pared by 4 bases and J by 5 bases, with 14 bases between. The CDR3 reads CASSPRGWEDTQYF. In DNA form, the CDR3 reads TGTGCCAGCAGCCCGCGGGGTTGGGAAGATACGCAGTATTTT. Drawing the rest from reference TRBV9 and TRBJ2-3, the complete variable domain is DSGVTQTPKHLITATGQRVTLRCSPRSGDLSVYWYQQSLDQGLQFLIQYYNGEERAKGNILERFSAQQFPDLHSELNLSSLELGDSALYFCASSPRGWEDTQYFGPGTRLTVL.

The chain links TRBV5-1 to TRBJ2-2, with D possibly being TRBD1 (6 bases). V lost 2 bases, J lost 0 bases, and 17 bases lay in between. The CDR3 covers 18 residues. Per germline, CDR1 SGHRS and CDR2 YFSETQ. Written as DNA, the CDR3 is TGCGCCAGCAGCTTATTTGAGGCAGGGGCACCGAACACCGGGGAGCTGTTTTTT. The encoded protein is CASSLFEAGAPNTGELFF.

The genes are TRBV30 and TRBJ1-4; D possibly corresponds to TRBD1 (5 bases). V dropped 2 bases and J dropped 4 bases, with 14 bases sitting between them. The V gene's germline CDR1 is GTSNPN and CDR2 SVGIG (reference sequence). This CDR3 region has 15 residues. CDR3 sequence: CAWSRPGWGNEKLFF. CDR3 DNA sequence: TGTGCCTGGAGTCGACCAGGGTGGGGTAATGAAAAACTGTTTTTT.

The CDR3 reads CASSRNYEQYF. As DNA, the CDR3 is TGTGCCAGCAGCCGTAACTACGAGCAGTACTTC. The gene calls are TRBV7-9 and TRBJ2-7; D call uncertain. Deletions cut 5 bases from V and 3 bases from J, with 5 bases between. CDR3 length equals 11 residues. Germline lookup yields CDR1 SEHNR and CDR2 FQNEAQ (reference sequence).

This clone occurred a few times. The CDR3 DNA sequence: TGTGCCAGCTCACCACGGGTTAGCGGGACCGACGAGCAGTACTTC. Amino acids: CASSPRVSGTDEQYF. V is TRBV18 and J is TRBJ2-7; 8 nucleotides align to TRBD2. CDR1 and CDR2 (germline): KGHSH, LQKENI. Trimming cost V 1 base and J 5 bases; bases outside gene matches: 7. This CDR3 is 15 amino acids long.

V usage is TRBV7-8 and J usage is TRBJ1-2; possibly TRBD1 for D (6 bases). The germline V and J ends were trimmed by 4 bases and 7 bases, with 13 bases remaining between them. Germline values: CDR1 SGHVS, CDR2 FQNEAQ. The CDR3 loop spans 13 amino acids. This chain's CDR3 is CASSWGLQGGYTF. The CDR3 nucleotides read TGTGCCAGCAGCTGGGGTTTACAGGGTGGCTACACCTTC.

The V call is TRBV28, the J call TRBJ2-1, with 8 bases identical to TRBD2. CDR1 and CDR2 (germline): MDHEN, SYDVKM. The ends lost 5 bases at V and 6 bases at J; junction bases unmatched: 15. The CDR3 is made up of 17 amino acids. CDR3 coding DNA: TGTGCCAGCAGTCTCTCCCCGGCTAGCGGGCATGGCAATGAGCAGTTCTTC. Translated, it gives CASSLSPASGHGNEQFF.

This clone was counted only a few times. V usage is TRBV4-1 and J usage is TRBJ1-1, with D unresolved. The CDR3 has 14 residues. Germline lookup yields CDR1 MGHRA and CDR2 YSYEKL. V was pared by 3 bases and J by 0 bases, with 8 bases between. The CDR3, as DNA: TGCGCCAGCAGCCATGCGGGGATGAACACTGAAGCTTTCTTT. This encodes CASSHAGMNTEAFF.

The rearrangement uses TRBV5-1 and TRBJ2-1; TRBD2 matches at 8 bases. Germline V gives CDR1 SGHRS, CDR2 YFSETQ. V gave up 1 base and J gave up 7 bases; unmatched junction bases: 7. CDR3 length: 15 residues. CDR3 residues: CASSLSGTSRNEQFF. In DNA form, the CDR3 reads TGCGCCAGCAGCTTGTCTGGGACTAGTAGGAATGAGCAGTTCTTC.

This clone has more than one count but fewer than ten. Distinct nucleotide sequences in the sample also encode this CDR3. This chain connects TRBV29-1 to TRBJ2-1; tentative D call: TRBD1 (6 bases). Trimming cost V 5 bases and J 8 bases, with 7 bases left between them. CDR3 length equals 10 residues. CDR1 is SQVTM and CDR2 is ANQGSEA in the germline V gene. The CDR3 DNA is TGCAGCGTTCAGGGGTATGAGCAGTTCTTC. It translates to CSVQGYEQFF.

CDR3 DNA sequence: TGCAGTGCCCTACTCCGCGGGGGGCAGTACTTC. This codes for CSALLRGGQYF. The chain recombines TRBV20-1 with TRBJ2-7, with TRBD2 identical over 7 bases. Trimming at V came to 6 bases and at J to 9 bases, leaving 8 bases not matched to a gene. The CDR3 extends over 11 amino acids. Germline lookup yields CDR1 DFQATT and CDR2 SNEGSKA (reference sequence).

V and J are TRBV4-1 and TRBJ2-1, with TRBD2 matching 8 bases. Germline values: CDR1 MGHRA, CDR2 YSYEKL. The CDR3 length is 16 residues. V was clipped by 2 bases and J by 6 bases; unmatched bases: 9. The CDR3 protein is CASSQRITSGGNEQFF. The CDR3 nucleotides are TGCGCCAGCAGCCAAAGGATAACTAGCGGAGGCAATGAGCAGTTCTTC.

Notes on this clone: The junction shows a germline mismatch at one end, possibly a read error. The chain couples TRBV7-8 to TRBJ2-7; D possibly corresponds to TRBD1 (6 bases). Germline loops: CDR1 SGHVS, CDR2 FQNEAQ. This CDR3 has 13 amino acids. The CDR3 DNA sequence: TGTGCCAGCAGCGAGCGCCCGGGACAACTAAGGGACTTC. It encodes CASSERPGQLRDF.